These T cell receptor beta chains were read from a single sample in a study of blood T cell repertoires in COVID-19. Data came from immunoSEQ multiplex PCR; TCRdb stores just in-frame clones and leaves some out. The top ten clones hold under 1.2% of a sample with 330,000 or so clones, around nine tenths of them seen once. The sequenced sample was PBMCs or T cells enriched from blood (not recorded which). These TCRs come from a woman between 25 and 40 years old who had been exposed to COVID-19. CDR3s include the opening cysteine and the closing phenylalanine or tryptophan. D genes are given only for firm matches. Rows give clone size only sometimes, using once, few, many, or a class for an expanded clone.

d_call	v_call	clone_size	j_call	cdr3_length	cdr3_aa	cdr3_nt
NA	TRBV21-1	NA	TRBJ2-7	13	CASSRDRNYEQYF	TGTGCCAGCAGCCGGGACAGAAACTACGAGCAGTACTTC
TRBD2	TRBV6-5	NA	TRBJ2-7	14	CASSSSGNSWEQYF	TGTGCCAGCAGCTCTAGCGGGAACAGCTGGGAGCAGTACTTC
TRBD1	TRBV28	NA	TRBJ1-2	15	CASSLWEGQDYGYTF	TGTGCCAGCAGTTTATGGGAGGGACAGGATTATGGCTACACCTTC
NA	TRBV19	NA	TRBJ1-4	15	CASSPVIATNEKLFF	TGTGCCAGTAGTCCTGTTATTGCAACTAATGAAAAACTGTTTTTT
NA	TRBV12-3/TRBV12-4	NA	TRBJ2-2	12	CASSFTQLELFF	TGTGCCAGCAGTTTCACACAGCTCGAGCTGTTTTTT
TRBD1	TRBV10-3	once	TRBJ1-1	16	CAIRPGQGRGNTEAFF	TGTGCCATCAGGCCCGGACAGGGAAGGGGGAACACTGAAGCTTTCTTT
NA	TRBV28	NA	TRBJ2-7	13	CASSRVSPYEQYF	TGTGCCAGCAGCCGAGTCTCACCCTACGAGCAGTACTTC
TRBD2	TRBV27	NA	TRBJ2-7	14	CASSASLAGGEQYF	TGTGCCAGCAGCGCGTCGCTAGCGGGAGGGGAGCAGTACTTC
NA	TRBV27	NA	TRBJ2-1	14	CASSPYLARDEQFF	TGTGCCAGCTCCCCCTATCTAGCGAGGGATGAGCAGTTCTTC
TRBD1	TRBV7-2	few	TRBJ1-2	16	CASSPPPRTGNYGYTF	TGTGCCAGCAGCCCGCCCCCGCGGACAGGGAACTATGGCTACACCTTC
TRBD2	TRBV19	few	TRBJ2-1	15	CASTPLAGGYNEQFF	TGTGCCAGTACCCCACTAGCGGGAGGGTACAATGAGCAGTTCTTC
TRBD1	TRBV30	NA	TRBJ1-6	14	CAWSSTTGRSPLHF	TGTGCCTGGAGTTCCACGACAGGGCGCTCACCCCTCCACTTT